The clone carrying this T cell receptor beta chain has only a few counts. Its target is unknown. CDR1 is SQVTM and CDR2 is ANQGSEA in the germline V gene. The CDR3 sequence is 14 residues long. The V and J ends lost 3 bases and 3 bases respectively, with 15 bases between them. These data come from a study of CD8+ T cells in alopecia areata. Study-level results: Clarity of TCR sharing across patients fell short of that in mice, possibly HLA-related. Under tofacitinib, numerous expanded lesional clonotypes remained detectable in scalp and blood.

Treatment defined: oral pan-JAK inhibitor, 5-10 mg twice daily. Reverse transcribed after extraction, RNA yielded cDNA as the sequencing template. TCRdb's copy holds only in-frame clones and misses some; the assay was immunoSEQ multiplex PCR. The sample has about 210,000 clones, about 64% seen once. The source material was CD4+ T cells sorted from blood, sampled at week 4, from a patient treated with tofacitinib. The receptor comes from a human donor with alopecia areata. The J gene is TRBJ2-7, the V gene TRBV29-1; a possible D gene is TRBD1 (6 bases). CDR3 bases: TGCAGCGTTGATGCGCACAGGGCGGACTACGAGCAGTACTTC. It is translated as CSVDAHRADYEQYF.